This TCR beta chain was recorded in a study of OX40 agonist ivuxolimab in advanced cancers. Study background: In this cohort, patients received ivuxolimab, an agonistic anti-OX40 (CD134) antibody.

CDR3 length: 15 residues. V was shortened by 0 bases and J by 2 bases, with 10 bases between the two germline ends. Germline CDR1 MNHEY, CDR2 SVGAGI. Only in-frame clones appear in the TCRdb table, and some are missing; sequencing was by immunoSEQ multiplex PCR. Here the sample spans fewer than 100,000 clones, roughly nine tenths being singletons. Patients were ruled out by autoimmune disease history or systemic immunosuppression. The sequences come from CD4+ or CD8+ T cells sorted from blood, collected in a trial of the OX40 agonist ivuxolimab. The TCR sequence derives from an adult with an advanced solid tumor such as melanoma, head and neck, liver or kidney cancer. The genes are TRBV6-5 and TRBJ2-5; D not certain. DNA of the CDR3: TGTGCCAGCAGTTACTCGAACAGTGCGCAAGAGACCCAGTACTTC. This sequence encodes CASSYSNSAQETQYF.